The clone carrying this T cell receptor (beta chain) was detected only a few times. The antigen is not known. This record comes from a study of blood T cells in healthy people across ages. Findings and limits, study-wide: With unsorted PBMCs, a conclusive comparison of naive versus antigen-experienced cells was not possible.

The individuals who served as donors were healthy Caucasians living in Russia, aged roughly 6 to 95. Isolation yielded PBMCs, at least 7 million per sample, in every case. Per sample, no less than 6 micrograms of total RNA were extracted. The V and J ends lost 3 bases and 6 bases respectively, with 12 bases between them. The CDR3 contains 14 residues. Per germline, CDR1 MGHRA and CDR2 YSYEKL. A second about 7 to 11 cycle PCR used barcoded and J-beta primers. One entry per CDR3 protein, called by TCRdb with MiXCR from the 5' RACE reads. The table includes about a million distinct CDR3 sequences, around two fifths detected once.

The chain uses TRBV4-1 and TRBJ2-1; D remains unclear. Sequenced: blood. The sequence was collected from a man younger than 30 in good health. CDR3 residues: CASSHVSQSNEQFF. CDR3 DNA: TGCGCCAGCAGCCACGTATCCCAAAGCAATGAGCAGTTCTTC.